The text below deals with one T cell receptor beta chain. Its cognate antigen is unknown. Losses at the gene ends were 1 base for V and 4 bases for J; bases not matched to a gene: 4. Germline CDR1 reads SEHNR; CDR2 reads FQNEAQ (reference sequence). The CDR3 contains 16 residues. The source of the sample is a study of shared clonotypes between healthy human individuals. As for the study in general: Every donor yielded three CD4 naive, three CD4 memory, two CD8 naive and one CD8 memory plate.

Profiling relied on immunoSEQ multiplex PCR, and the TCRdb table lists in-frame clones only, not all of them. The sample holds about 1.4 million clones; approximately 97% are singletons and the top ten take approximately 1.1%. General study results and limits: Estimated richness was generally greater in naive than memory subsets. Generation probabilities of non-shared clonotypes were lower (relative to those shared by all four donors).

Sequenced: naive CD4+ T cells sorted from blood. As to subset: CD45RA+ positively selected. This sequence joins TRBV7-9 and TRBJ1-4, with TRBD1 identical over 9 bases. This clonotype was sampled from a man between 25 and 39 years old in good health. The CDR3 nucleotides are TGTGCCAGCAGCTTAGGCCCGGGACAGGGTAATGAAAAACTGTTTTTT. Its translation: CASSLGPGQGNEKLFF.